Listed below are T cell receptor beta chains from one sample, sequenced in a study of T cell responses to AZD1222 COVID-19 vaccine. Clones were sequenced by immunoSEQ multiplex PCR, and TCRdb holds only the in-frame ones, with some missing. The sample has around 150,000 clones; over 85% are singletons. The sequences come from peripheral blood, collected on day 0 of AZD1222 vaccination. The receptors here all came from an adult in good health. CDR3s include the opening cysteine and the closing phenylalanine or tryptophan. D genes are given only for firm matches. Where a row states a size, it is once, few, many or the class of an expanded clone; other rows omit it.

d_call,clone_size,v_call,j_call,cdr3_aa,cdr3_nt
TRBD1,once,TRBV25-1,TRBJ2-7,CASSDRKTGRDYEQYF,TGTGCCAGCAGTGATAGAAAGACAGGGCGCGACTACGAGCAGTACTTC
-,-,TRBV27,TRBJ1-6,CASSLFGREAYNSPLHF,TGTGCCAGCAGTTTATTTGGCAGGGAAGCCTATAATTCACCCCTCCACTTT
TRBD2,-,TRBV5-5,TRBJ2-1,CASSWRLVPSGFYNEQFF,TGTGCCAGCAGCTGGCGGCTTGTTCCTAGCGGTTTCTACAATGAGCAGTTCTTC
-,-,TRBV4-1,TRBJ2-7,CASSQVASLNIVYEQYF,TGCGCCAGCAGCCAAGTTGCTAGTTTGAATATTGTCTACGAGCAGTACTTC
-,-,TRBV5-5,TRBJ1-3,CASSLPEGISGNTIYF,TGTGCCAGCAGCCTTCCCGAAGGAATCTCTGGAAACACCATATATTTT
-,-,TRBV20-1,TRBJ1-4,CSASMRGFWTNEKLFF,TGCAGTGCTAGTATGCGGGGCTTCTGGACTAATGAAAAACTGTTTTTT
-,-,TRBV6-5,TRBJ1-3,CASSYSIGSSGNTIYF,TGTGCCAGCAGTTACTCGATAGGGAGCTCTGGAAACACCATATATTTT
-,-,TRBV5-6,TRBJ1-4,CASSHFPPARNEKLFF,TGTGCCAGCAGTCATTTTCCCCCGGCCCGGAATGAAAAACTGTTTTTT
TRBD1,-,TRBV5-1,TRBJ2-7,CASTPTGEYEQYF,TGCGCCAGCACTCCGACAGGGGAGTACGAGCAGTACTTC
TRBD1,-,TRBV5-4,TRBJ1-2,CASSQPTTGVYGYTF,TGTGCCAGCAGCCAACCCACGACAGGGGTCTATGGCTACACCTTC
-,-,TRBV7-9,TRBJ2-5,CASSLVGGETQYF,TGTGCCAGCAGCTTAGTAGGGGGAGAGACCCAGTACTTC
-,-,TRBV2,TRBJ1-4,CASSAIGSNEKLFF,TGTGCCAGCAGCGCCATTGGGAGTAATGAAAAACTGTTTTTT
-,-,TRBV28,TRBJ1-5,CASSLWGSNNQPQHF,TGTGCCAGCAGTTTATGGGGCAGCAACAATCAGCCCCAGCATTTT
-,-,TRBV4-1,TRBJ2-7,CASSQGTTSSYEQYF,TGCGCCAGCAGCCAAGGGACAACCAGCTCCTACGAGCAGTACTTC
-,-,TRBV6-5,TRBJ1-2,CASRDFLYGYTF,TGTGCCAGCAGGGACTTTTTGTATGGCTACACCTTC
-,-,TRBV30,TRBJ1-5,CAWSGGSDQPQHF,TGTGCCTGGAGTGGAGGTTCAGATCAGCCCCAGCATTTT
TRBD2,once,TRBV4-2,TRBJ2-3,CASSSAGGFTDTQYF,TGTGCCAGCAGCTCAGCGGGGGGGTTCACAGATACGCAGTATTTT
TRBD2,once,TRBV6-1,TRBJ2-2,CASSELAGLANTGELFF,TGTGCCAGCAGTGAATTAGCGGGCCTCGCGAACACCGGGGAGCTGTTTTTT
-,-,TRBV5-1,TRBJ1-2,CASSLVPGVVHGYTF,TGCGCCAGCAGCTTAGTTCCGGGGGTAGTCCATGGCTACACCTTC
-,-,TRBV6-1,TRBJ2-2,CASGRQLVNTGELFF,TGTGCCAGCGGGAGACAGTTAGTAAACACCGGGGAGCTGTTTTTT
-,-,TRBV25-1,TRBJ2-7,CASSEVGLLYEQYF,TGTGCCAGCAGTGAGGTAGGGTTACTGTACGAGCAGTACTTC
TRBD2,-,TRBV30,TRBJ2-2,CASRGGDSRGELFF,TGTGCCTCCCGCGGGGGGGACTCACGCGGGGAGCTGTTTTTT
-,-,TRBV28,TRBJ1-2,CASSPQVGGYTF,TGTGCCAGCAGTCCCCAGGTGGGGGGCTACACCTTC
TRBD2,-,TRBV7-8,TRBJ2-1,CASSPRLVAGPYNEQFF,TGTGCCAGCAGCCCCAGATTGGTAGCGGGACCGTACAATGAGCAGTTCTTC
-,-,TRBV5-6,TRBJ1-1,CASSFRQGGAEAFF,TGTGCCAGCAGCTTCAGGCAGGGAGGGGCTGAAGCTTTCTTT
-,-,TRBV2,TRBJ1-3,CASSEAGDRRSGNTIYF,TGTGCCAGCAGTGAAGCGGGGGACCGTCGCTCTGGAAACACCATATATTTT
TRBD2,-,TRBV30,TRBJ2-7,CAWNSRRTSGIISTYEQYF,TGTGCCTGGAATTCGAGGAGGACTAGCGGGATTATCTCCACCTACGAGCAGTACTTC
-,-,TRBV7-9,TRBJ1-1,CASSLGPDATEAFF,TGTGCCAGCAGCTTAGGGCCTGACGCGACTGAAGCTTTCTTT
-,-,TRBV5-4,TRBJ1-6,CASSTHGGGIGDSPLHF,TGTGCCAGCAGCACTCATGGCGGGGGGATAGGGGATTCACCCCTCCACTTT
-,-,TRBV6-5,TRBJ1-2,CASRPTLTTNYGYTF,TGTGCCAGCAGACCGACCCTGACCACTAACTATGGCTACACCTTC
TRBD2,-,TRBV5-1,TRBJ2-2,CASSSGLAEGVRELFF,TGCGCCAGCAGCTCGGGACTAGCGGAGGGGGTGAGGGAGCTGTTTTTT
-,-,TRBV7-2,TRBJ2-2,CASSLKLSFGRTNTGELFF,TGTGCCAGCAGCTTAAAACTTTCTTTTGGCAGGACGAACACCGGGGAGCTGTTTTTT
-,-,TRBV5-1,TRBJ2-1,CASSLDRRVSYNEQFF,TGCGCCAGCAGCTTGGACCGACGGGTCTCCTACAATGAGCAGTTCTTC
TRBD1,-,TRBV19,TRBJ1-2,CASTPAGTGPERGYTF,TGTGCCAGTACTCCGGCGGGGACAGGCCCGGAGAGGGGCTACACCTTC
-,-,TRBV15,TRBJ2-7,CATSRADFYEQYF,TGTGCCACCAGCAGAGCTGACTTCTACGAGCAGTACTTC
-,-,TRBV9,TRBJ1-1,CASSPHPGDREAFF,TGTGCCAGCAGCCCACACCCAGGTGATAGGGAAGCTTTCTTT
-,-,TRBV9,TRBJ1-3,CASSVVGGGSGNTIYF,TGTGCCAGCAGCGTAGTTGGAGGGGGCTCTGGAAACACCATATATTTT
-,once,TRBV4-3,TRBJ1-1,CASSQGGKMNTEAFF,TGCGCCAGCAGCCAAGGCGGCAAGATGAACACTGAAGCTTTCTTT
TRBD2,-,TRBV3-1/TRBV3-2,TRBJ2-3,CASSQDHSGGRTDTQYF,TGTGCCAGCAGCCAAGATCACAGCGGGGGACGCACAGATACGCAGTATTTT
-,-,TRBV19,TRBJ2-2,CASSIRGPAGELFF,TGTGCCAGTAGTATCAGGGGCCCGGCCGGGGAGCTGTTTTTT
-,-,TRBV20-1,TRBJ1-2,CSASTDYGYTF,TGCAGTGCTAGTACGGACTATGGCTACACCTTC
-,-,TRBV25-1,TRBJ2-7,CASSRGKGYEQYF,TGTGCCAGCAGCCGGGGAAAAGGCTACGAGCAGTACTTC
-,once,TRBV30,TRBJ2-5,CAWSDKRGEETQYF,TGTGCCTGGAGTGACAAAAGAGGCGAGGAGACCCAGTACTTC
-,once,TRBV4-1,TRBJ1-5,CASSQDGGNQPQHF,TGCGCCAGCAGCCAAGATGGAGGCAATCAGCCCCAGCATTTT
TRBD1,-,TRBV29-1,TRBJ1-1,CSVEKRPQIGQGASEAFF,TGCAGCGTTGAAAAACGGCCACAAATCGGACAGGGGGCGTCTGAAGCTTTCTTT
-,-,TRBV7-2,TRBJ1-2,CASSLAGVRGYTF,TGTGCCAGCAGCTTAGCGGGGGTCAGGGGCTACACCTTC